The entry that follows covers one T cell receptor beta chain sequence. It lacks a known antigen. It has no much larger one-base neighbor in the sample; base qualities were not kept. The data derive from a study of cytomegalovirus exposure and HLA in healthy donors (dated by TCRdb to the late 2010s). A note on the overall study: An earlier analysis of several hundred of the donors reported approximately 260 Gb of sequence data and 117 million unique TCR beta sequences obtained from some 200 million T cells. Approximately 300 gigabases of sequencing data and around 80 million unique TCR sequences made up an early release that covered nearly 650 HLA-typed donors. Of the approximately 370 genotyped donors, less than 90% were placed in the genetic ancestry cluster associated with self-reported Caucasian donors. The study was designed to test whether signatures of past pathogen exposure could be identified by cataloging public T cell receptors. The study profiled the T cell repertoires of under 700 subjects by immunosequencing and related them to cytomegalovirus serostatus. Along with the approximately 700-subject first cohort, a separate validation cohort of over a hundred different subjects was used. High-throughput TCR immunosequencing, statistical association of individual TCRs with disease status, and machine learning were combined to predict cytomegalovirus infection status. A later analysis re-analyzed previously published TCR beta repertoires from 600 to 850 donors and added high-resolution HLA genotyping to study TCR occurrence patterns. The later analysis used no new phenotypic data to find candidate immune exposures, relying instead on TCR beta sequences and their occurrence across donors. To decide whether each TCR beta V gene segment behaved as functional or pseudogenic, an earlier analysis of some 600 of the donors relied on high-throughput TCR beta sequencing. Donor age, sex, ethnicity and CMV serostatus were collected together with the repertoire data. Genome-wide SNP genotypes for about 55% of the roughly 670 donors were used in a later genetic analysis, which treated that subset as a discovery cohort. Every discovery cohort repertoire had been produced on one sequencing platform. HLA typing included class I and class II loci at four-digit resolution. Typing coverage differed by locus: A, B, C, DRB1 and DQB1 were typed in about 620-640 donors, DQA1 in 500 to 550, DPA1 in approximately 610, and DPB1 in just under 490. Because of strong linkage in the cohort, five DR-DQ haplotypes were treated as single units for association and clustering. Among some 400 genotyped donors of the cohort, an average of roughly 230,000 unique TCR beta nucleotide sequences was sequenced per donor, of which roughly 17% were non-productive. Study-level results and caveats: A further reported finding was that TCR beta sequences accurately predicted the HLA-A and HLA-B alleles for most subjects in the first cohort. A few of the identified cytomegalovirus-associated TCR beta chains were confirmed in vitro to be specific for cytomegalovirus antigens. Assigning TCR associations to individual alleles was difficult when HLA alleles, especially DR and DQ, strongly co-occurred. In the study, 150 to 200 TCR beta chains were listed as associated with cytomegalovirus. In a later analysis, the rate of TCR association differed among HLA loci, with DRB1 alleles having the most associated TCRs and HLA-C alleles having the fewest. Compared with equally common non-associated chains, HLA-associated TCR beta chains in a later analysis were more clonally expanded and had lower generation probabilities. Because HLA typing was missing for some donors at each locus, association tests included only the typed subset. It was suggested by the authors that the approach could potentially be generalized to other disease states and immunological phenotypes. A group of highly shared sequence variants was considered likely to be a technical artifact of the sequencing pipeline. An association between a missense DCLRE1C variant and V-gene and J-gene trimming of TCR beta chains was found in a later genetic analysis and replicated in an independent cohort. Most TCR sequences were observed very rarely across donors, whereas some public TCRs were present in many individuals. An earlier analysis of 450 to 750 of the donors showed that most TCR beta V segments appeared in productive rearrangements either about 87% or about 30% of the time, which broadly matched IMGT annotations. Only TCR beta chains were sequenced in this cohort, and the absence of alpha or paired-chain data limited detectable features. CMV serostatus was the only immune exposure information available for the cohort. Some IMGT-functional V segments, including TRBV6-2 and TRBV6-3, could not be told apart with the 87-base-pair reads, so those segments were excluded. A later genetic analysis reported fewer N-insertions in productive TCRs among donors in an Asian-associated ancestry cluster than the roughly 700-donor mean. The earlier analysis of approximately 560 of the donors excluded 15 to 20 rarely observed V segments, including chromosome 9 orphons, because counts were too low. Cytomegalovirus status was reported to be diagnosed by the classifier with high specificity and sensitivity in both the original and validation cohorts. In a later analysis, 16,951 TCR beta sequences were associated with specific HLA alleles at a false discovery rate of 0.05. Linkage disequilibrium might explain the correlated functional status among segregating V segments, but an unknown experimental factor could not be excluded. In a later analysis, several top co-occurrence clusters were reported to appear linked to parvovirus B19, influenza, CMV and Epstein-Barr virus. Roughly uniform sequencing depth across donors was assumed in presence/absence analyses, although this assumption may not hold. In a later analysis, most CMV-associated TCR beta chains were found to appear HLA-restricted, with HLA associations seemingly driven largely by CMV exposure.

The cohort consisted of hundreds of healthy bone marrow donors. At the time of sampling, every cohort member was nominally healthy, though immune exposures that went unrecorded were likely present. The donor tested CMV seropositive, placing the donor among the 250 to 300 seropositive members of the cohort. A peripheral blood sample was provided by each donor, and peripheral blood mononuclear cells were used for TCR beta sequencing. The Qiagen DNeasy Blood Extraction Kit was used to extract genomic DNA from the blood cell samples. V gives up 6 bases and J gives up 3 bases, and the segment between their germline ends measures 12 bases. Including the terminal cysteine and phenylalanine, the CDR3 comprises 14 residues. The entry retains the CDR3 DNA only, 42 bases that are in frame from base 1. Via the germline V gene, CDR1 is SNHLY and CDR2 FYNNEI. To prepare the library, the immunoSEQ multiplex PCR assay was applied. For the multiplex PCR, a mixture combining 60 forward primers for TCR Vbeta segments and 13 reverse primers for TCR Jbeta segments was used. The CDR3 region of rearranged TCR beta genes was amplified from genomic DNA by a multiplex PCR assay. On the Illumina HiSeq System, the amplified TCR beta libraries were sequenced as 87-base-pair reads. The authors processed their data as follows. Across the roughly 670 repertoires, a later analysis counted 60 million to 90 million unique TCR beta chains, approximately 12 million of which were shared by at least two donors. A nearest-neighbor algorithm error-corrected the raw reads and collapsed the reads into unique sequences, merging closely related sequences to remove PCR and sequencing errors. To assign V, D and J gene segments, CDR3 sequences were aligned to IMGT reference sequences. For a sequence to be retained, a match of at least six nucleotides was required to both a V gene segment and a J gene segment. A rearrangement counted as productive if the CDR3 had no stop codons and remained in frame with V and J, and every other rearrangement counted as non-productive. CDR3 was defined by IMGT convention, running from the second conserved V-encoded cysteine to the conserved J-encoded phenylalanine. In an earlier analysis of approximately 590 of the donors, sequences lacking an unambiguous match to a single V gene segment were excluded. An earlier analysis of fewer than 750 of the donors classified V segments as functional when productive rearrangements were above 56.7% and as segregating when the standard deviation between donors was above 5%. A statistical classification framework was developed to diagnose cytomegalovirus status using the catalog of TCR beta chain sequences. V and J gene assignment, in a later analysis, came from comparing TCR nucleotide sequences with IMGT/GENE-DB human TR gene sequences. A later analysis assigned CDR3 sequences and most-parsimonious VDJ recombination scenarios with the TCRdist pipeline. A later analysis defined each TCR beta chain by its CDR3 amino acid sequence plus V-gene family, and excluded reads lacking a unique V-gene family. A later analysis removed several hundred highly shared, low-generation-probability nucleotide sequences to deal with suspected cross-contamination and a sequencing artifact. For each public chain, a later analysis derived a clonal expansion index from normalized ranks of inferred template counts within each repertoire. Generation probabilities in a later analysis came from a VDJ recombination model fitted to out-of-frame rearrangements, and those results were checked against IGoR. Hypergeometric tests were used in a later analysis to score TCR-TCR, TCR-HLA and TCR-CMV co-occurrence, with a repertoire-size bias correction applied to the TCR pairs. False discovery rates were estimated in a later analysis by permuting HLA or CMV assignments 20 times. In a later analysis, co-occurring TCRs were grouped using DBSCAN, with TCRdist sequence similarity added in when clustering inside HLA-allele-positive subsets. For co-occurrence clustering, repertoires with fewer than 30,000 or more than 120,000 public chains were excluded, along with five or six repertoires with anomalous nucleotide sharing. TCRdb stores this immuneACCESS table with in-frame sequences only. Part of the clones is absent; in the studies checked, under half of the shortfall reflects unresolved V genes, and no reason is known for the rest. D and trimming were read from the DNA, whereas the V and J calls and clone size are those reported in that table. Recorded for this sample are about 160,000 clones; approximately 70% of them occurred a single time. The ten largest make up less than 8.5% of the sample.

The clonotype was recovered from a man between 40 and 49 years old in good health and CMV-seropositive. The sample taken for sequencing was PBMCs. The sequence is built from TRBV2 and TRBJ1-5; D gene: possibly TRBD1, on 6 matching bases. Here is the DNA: TGTGCCAGCAGCTCCGACAGGTTCAATCAGCCCCAGCATTTT. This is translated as CASSSDRFNQPQHF.